One sample yielded the 17 T cell receptor beta chains listed below, sequenced in a study of blood T cell repertoires in COVID-19. Assay used: immunoSEQ multiplex PCR; TCRdb lists only in-frame clones, some missing. This sample has around 160,000 clones, with roughly 85% found just once. The sequencing sample was made of peripheral blood. These receptors were collected from a woman aged 55-70 years with COVID-19, enrolled during active disease.

Here the CDR3 DNA reads TGCGCCAGCATAACACTCAGCGGGGGGGCACCCAATGAGCAGTTCTTC. This translates into CASITLSGGAPNEQFF. The chain recombines TRBV23-1 with TRBJ2-1; 10 nucleotides match TRBD2. TRBV23-1 is an ORF; its function is uncertain. This CDR3 has 16 residues. V lost 7 bases, J lost 6 bases, and 12 bases stayed unmatched.

This clone was observed once. CDR3: CASSQSGGPYNEQFF. The CDR3 coding sequence is TGTGCCAGCAGCCAGAGCGGGGGGCCCTACAATGAGCAGTTCTTC. The J gene is TRBJ2-1, the V gene TRBV4-2, with 9 nucleotides matching TRBD2. Germline V lookup: CDR1 LGHNA, CDR2 YNFKEQ. The CDR3 has 15 amino acids. After removal of 3 bases from V and 2 bases from J, the junction contained 2 bases not matched to a gene.

The chain combines TRBV2 with TRBJ2-3; the D gene is possibly TRBD1 (5 bases). V was shortened by 7 bases and J by 2 bases, with 16 bases between the two germline ends. This CDR3 comprises 15 residues. CDR1 is SNHLY and CDR2 is FYNNEI in the germline V gene. The CDR3 nucleotides read TGTGCCAGCATGGGGCTAAACTTCTTCACAGATACGCAGTATTTT. It is translated as CASMGLNFFTDTQYF. The full variable domain, rest sourced from reference TRBV2 and TRBJ2-3, is EPEVTQTPSHQVTQMGQEVILRCVPISNHLYFYWYRQILGQKVEFLVSFYNNEISEKSEIFDDQFSVERPDGSNFTLKIRSTKLEDSAMYFCASMGLNFFTDTQYFGPGTRLTVL.

The gene calls are TRBV5-1 and TRBJ2-5, with D possibly being TRBD1 (6 bases). Germline CDR1 is SGHRS and CDR2 is YFSETQ. Trimming removed 0 bases from V and 7 bases from J, with 16 bases in between. The length of the CDR3 is 15 residues. For the CDR3, the DNA is TGCGCCAGCAGCTTGGACCCAGGGGTGCCAGGGACCCAGTACTTC. It specifies CASSLDPGVPGTQYF. Supplemented by reference TRBV5-1 and TRBJ2-5, the full variable domain reads KAGVTQTPRYLIKTRGQQVTLSCSPISGHRSVSWYQQTPGQGLQFLFEYFSETQRNKGNFPGRFSGRQFSNSRSEMNVSTLELGDSALYLCASSLDPGVPGTQYFGPGTRLLVL.

The chain is built from TRBV21-1 and TRBJ2-7; TRBD1 was called by the table and not checked on the DNA. TRBV21-1 is a recognized pseudogene. CDR3 length: 16 residues. Here the CDR3 DNA reads TGTGCCAGCAGCAAAACGCAGGGATTATTGAACTACGAGCAGTACTTC. It translates to CASSKTQGLLNYEQYF.

V gene TRBV27 combines with J gene TRBJ2-5; maybe TRBD2 (6 bases). V was shortened by 6 bases and J by 7 bases, with 18 bases between the two germline ends. CDR3 size: 14 residues. The V gene's germline CDR1 is MNHEY and CDR2 SMNVEV (reference sequence). The chain's CDR3 is CASRPGTVSRTQYF. DNA of the CDR3: TGTGCCAGCAGGCCCGGGACTGTTTCTCGGACCCAGTACTTC.

The genes are TRBV19 and TRBJ2-7, with 7 bases lining up with TRBD2. Per the germline V gene, CDR1 is LNHDA and CDR2 is SQIVND (reference sequence). J was trimmed by 0 bases and V by 6 bases; bases with no gene match: 8. This CDR3 region has 15 residues. Here the CDR3 reads CASSSSRTSSYEQYF. For the CDR3, the DNA is TGTGCCAGTAGCTCATCCCGGACTAGCTCCTACGAGCAGTACTTC.

The rearrangement links TRBV6-5 to TRBJ2-7; 7 bases match TRBD1. Germline CDR1 reads MNHEY; CDR2 reads SVGAGI. Trimming cost V 5 bases and J 3 bases; bases outside gene matches: 4. The CDR3 sequence is 13 residues long. The CDR3 DNA is TGTGCCAGCAGTACCACAGGGGACTACGAGCAGTACTTC. It specifies CASSTTGDYEQYF.

The genes are TRBV30 and TRBJ2-7; 10 nucleotides agree with TRBD2. The CDR3 is 13 amino acids. From germline, CDR1 is GTSNPN and CDR2 SVGIG (reference sequence). Germline trimming cut 6 bases from V and 5 bases from J; bases unmatched to any gene: 7. CDR3: CACQRGGKNEQYF. Here the CDR3 DNA reads TGTGCCTGCCAGCGGGGGGGCAAGAACGAGCAGTACTTC. Supplemented by reference TRBV30 and TRBJ2-7, the full variable domain reads SQTIHQWPATLVQPVGSPLSLECTVEGTSNPNLYWYRQAAGRGLQLLFYSVGIGQISSEVPQNLSASRPQDRQFILSSKKLLLSDSGFYLCACQRGGKNEQYFGPGTRLTVT.

The chain carries TRBV5-6 and TRBJ1-2; tentatively, D is TRBD1 (5 bases). The germline V gene has CDR1 SGHDT and CDR2 YYEEEE. This CDR3 has 12 amino acids. V was cut by 1 base and J by 8 bases, with 9 bases left in between. The CDR3 nucleotides are TGTGCCAGCAGCTTGACGGGGGAGGGCTACACCTTC. Translating gives CASSLTGEGYTF.

The chain couples TRBV4-3 to TRBJ1-2; D is unresolved. CDR1 is LGHNA and CDR2 is YSLEER in the germline V gene. V lost 4 bases, J lost 14 bases, and 20 bases lay in between. This CDR3 contains 13 residues. The CDR3 coding sequence is TGCGCCAGCAGCCCGACCCGGCAGGTTCAACCGACCTTC. The encoded protein is CASSPTRQVQPTF.

V usage is TRBV6-2 or TRBV6-3 and J usage is TRBJ1-5; 8 bases agree with TRBD1. Trimming at V came to 0 bases and at J to 6 bases, leaving 10 bases not matched to a gene. Germline CDR1 MNHEY, CDR2 SVGEGT. The CDR3 is made up of 17 amino acids. The DNA for the CDR3 is TGTGCCAGCAGTTACTCGACAGGGGATATGGTCAGTCAGCCCCAGCATTTT. Amino acid sequence: CASSYSTGDMVSQPQHF.

V and J are TRBV10-1 and TRBJ2-2; TRBD1 matches at 11 bases. This CDR3 has 18 residues. Germline assignment: CDR1 WNHNN and CDR2 SYGVQD (reference sequence). Trimming removed 11 bases from V and 3 bases from J; junction bases left unmatched: 17. In DNA, the CDR3 is TGCGCCCCCTGGGGTGGGACAGGGGGATCTCAAGACACCGGGGAGCTGTTTTTT. Translated: CAPWGGTGGSQDTGELFF.

CDR3 in amino acids: CASSLTGVTEAFF. In DNA, the CDR3 is TGTGCCAGCAGCCTGACAGGGGTCACTGAAGCTTTCTTT. The rearrangement joins TRBV7-3 to TRBJ1-1, with 8 bases lining up with TRBD1. J lost 4 bases, V lost 5 bases, and 3 bases had no gene match. Per germline, CDR1 SGHTA and CDR2 FQGTGA. This CDR3 contains 13 residues.

In nucleotides, the CDR3 is TGCGCCAGCAGCCAGGAGCGTGCCTACGAGCAGTACTTC. This gives the protein CASSQERAYEQYF. The gene calls are TRBV4-3 and TRBJ2-7; D gene uncertain. Germline V gene sequence: CDR1 LGHNA, CDR2 YSLEER. V lost 3 bases and J 2 bases, leaving 8 bases between the germline ends. The CDR3 totals 13 residues.

The rearrangement uses TRBV10-3 and TRBJ1-1; weak D call: TRBD1 (6 bases). Trimming shortened V by 3 bases and J by 1 base, and 12 bases separated the two germline ends. This CDR3 is built from 15 residues. Germline CDR1 is ENHRY and CDR2 is SYGVKD. For the CDR3, the DNA is TGTGCCATCAGTGAATGGGGGCCGGGGAACACTGAAGCTTTCTTT. Amino acid sequence: CAISEWGPGNTEAFF.

This chain joins TRBV6-5 and TRBJ2-7; D is unclear. V shed 9 bases and J shed 5 bases, with 17 bases lying between them. CDR1 and CDR2 (germline): MNHEY, SVGAGI. The CDR3 spans 13 residues. CDR3 amino acids: CASKSPELDEQYF. Written as DNA, the CDR3 is TGTGCCAGTAAAAGTCCGGAGTTGGACGAGCAGTACTTC.